The TCR beta chain under discussion was sequenced for a study of a mutant IDH1 vaccine in newly diagnosed glioma. The table came from immunoSEQ multiplex PCR; TCRdb's copy has only in-frame clones and leaves some out. The sample lists 20,000 to 30,000 clones, more than 75% occurring once. Germline V CDR1 and CDR2: MDHEN, SYDVKM. The CDR3 runs 15 residues. V was pared by 8 bases and J by 1 base, with 17 bases between. The time point here: week 47, end of study. All doses held 300 ug of mutant IDH1 20-mer peptide, with topical imiquimod. The study enrolled donors with new WHO grade 3 or 4 IDH1-mutant, ATRX-lost astrocytomas. Of note for this clone: Antigen specificity is unknown.

The gene calls are TRBV28 and TRBJ2-5; possibly TRBD2 for D (5 bases). The source material was PBMCs, sampled from a glioma patient whose treatment included an IDH1 peptide vaccine. This TCR was sampled from a man aged 35-49 years with glioma. Some clones in this sample may be carry-over from other donors' samples. CDR3 sequence (DNA): TGTGCCAGCGGAATTAGCAGCGGCCCCCAAGAGACCCAGTACTTC. Translated: CASGISSGPQETQYF. The full variable domain, completed using reference TRBV28 and TRBJ2-5, is DVKVTQSSRYLVKRTGEKVFLECVQDMDHENMFWYRQDPGLGLRLIYFSYDVKMKEKGDIPEGYSVSREKKERFSLILESASTNQTSMYLCASGISSGPQETQYFGPGTRLLVL.